Listed here are 21 T cell receptor beta chains from one sample, sequenced in a study of shared clonotypes between healthy human individuals (dated by TCRdb to 2020 to 2022). The library was built by means of the immunoSEQ multiplex PCR assay. The clones in this table, taken by TCRdb from immuneACCESS, are in-frame only. Not every clone is retained; where verified, under half of the shortfall comes from an unresolved V gene, and the cause of the rest is unknown. The sample includes 2,100,000 or so clones, with approximately 96% observed a single time. Roughly 0.13% of the sample is in the top ten clones. The specimen sequenced was naive CD4+ T cells sorted from blood. The label giving this sample's cell subset or site can be read as: CD45RA+ positively selected. The receptors originated from a young man in good health.

The chain has TRBV6-1 and TRBJ2-7, with 13 bases identical to TRBD2. The germline V gene has CDR1 MNHNS and CDR2 SASEGT. There are 14 residues in the CDR3. With 8 bases clipped from V and 2 bases from J, the junction kept 3 bases outside the gene matches. In DNA form, the CDR3 reads TGTGCCAGCCAAGGACTAGCGGGGGCCTACGAGCAGTACTTC. It codes for CASQGLAGAYEQYF.

A note on this clone: The same CDR3 arises from other DNA sequences in this sample as well. V usage is TRBV9 and J usage is TRBJ1-2; no definite D call. The germline V gene has CDR1 SGDLS and CDR2 YYNGEE. This CDR3 contains 13 residues. Between the trimmed V and J ends, which lost 5 bases and 2 bases, there was a span of 10 bases. The CDR3 bases are TGTGCCAGCAGTCCTCGGGGAAACTATGGCTACACCTTC. Residues: CASSPRGNYGYTF.

The chain is built from TRBV10-3 and TRBJ2-1; D is tentatively TRBD1 or TRBD2 (5 bases each). The length of the CDR3 is 12 residues. V lost 10 bases and J 4 bases, leaving 11 bases between the germline ends. Per the germline V gene, CDR1 is ENHRY and CDR2 is SYGVKD. The chain's CDR3 is CATGEGYNEQFF. Written as DNA, the CDR3 is TGTGCCACAGGAGAGGGGTACAATGAGCAGTTCTTC.

The V and J genes are TRBV4-3 and TRBJ2-1; D gene uncertain. The germline V gene has CDR1 LGHNA and CDR2 YSLEER. Deletions cut 4 bases from V and 5 bases from J, with 12 bases between. This CDR3 has 14 amino acids. CDR3 sequence reads: CASSRNAENNEQFF. The CDR3 DNA reads TGCGCCAGCAGCCGCAACGCCGAGAACAATGAGCAGTTCTTC.

V gene TRBV30 combines with J gene TRBJ2-7; 8 bases fit TRBD1. The CDR3 totals 16 residues. Germline-derived CDR1 and CDR2 are GTSNPN and SVGIG (reference sequence). Trimming took 3 bases from V and 3 from J; bases not matched to a gene: 13. CDR3 sequence reads: CAWSSRDRLYIYEQYF. DNA for the CDR3: TGTGCCTGGAGCTCCCGGGACAGGCTATATATCTACGAGCAGTACTTC.

The V gene is TRBV15, the J gene TRBJ2-1; TRBD2 matches 8 bases. This CDR3 is 16 amino acids long. The V segment lost 1 base and the J segment 3 bases; nucleotides outside the gene matches: 5. CDR1 and CDR2 (germline): LNHNV, YYDKDF (reference sequence). DNA of the CDR3: TGTGCCACCAGCAGAGGTACTAGCGGTTACTACAATGAGCAGTTCTTC. Its protein product is CATSRGTSGYYNEQFF.

The rearrangement links TRBV19 to TRBJ2-2; no clear D. The CDR3 sequence is 14 residues long. The V gene's germline CDR1 is LNHDA and CDR2 SQIVND (reference sequence). Trimming shortened V by 8 bases and J by 0 bases, and 10 bases separated the two germline ends. The CDR3 sequence is CASRSATNTGELFF. Written as DNA, the CDR3 is TGTGCCAGTCGATCGGCCACGAACACCGGGGAGCTGTTTTTT. Filled out from reference TRBV19 and TRBJ2-2, the complete variable domain reads DGGITQSPKYLFRKEGQNVTLSCEQNLNHDAMYWYRQDPGQGLRLIYYSQIVNDFQKGDIAEGYSVSREKKESFPLTVTSAQKNPTAFYLCASRSATNTGELFFGEGSRLTVL.

The genes are TRBV25-1 and TRBJ2-2; D remains ambiguous. Germline V lookup: CDR1 MGHDK, CDR2 SYGVNS. The V gene lost 8 bases and the J gene lost 1 base, with 8 bases spanning the gap. There are 13 residues in the CDR3. The CDR3 is CASRAGNTGELFF. The DNA for the CDR3 is TGTGCCAGCCGGGCAGGGAACACCGGGGAGCTGTTTTTT.

The chain has TRBV9 and TRBJ1-3; no definite D call. V lost 0 bases and J 2 bases, leaving 12 bases between the germline ends. Germline V gene lookup returns CDR1 SGDLS and CDR2 YYNGEE. This CDR3 has 16 residues. As DNA, the CDR3 is TGTGCCAGCAGCGTAGGGTCGCTCAGTACTGGAAACACCATATATTTT. Amino acid sequence: CASSVGSLSTGNTIYF.

CDR3 in amino acids: CASSGTEKGVDIQYF. The CDR3 bases are TGCGCCAGCAGCGGGACCGAAAAGGGTGTGGACATTCAGTACTTC. The rearrangement links TRBV5-1 to TRBJ2-4; D is tentatively TRBD1 or TRBD2 (5 bases each). This CDR3 comprises 15 residues. Trimming took off 4 bases at V and 8 bases at J, with 19 bases between the two ends. Germline assignment: CDR1 SGHRS and CDR2 YFSETQ.

The rearrangement uses TRBV18 and TRBJ2-3; TRBD2 matches at 12 bases. With V trimmed by 3 bases and J by 2 bases, 6 bases remained unmatched. There are 17 residues in the CDR3. Germline CDR1 KGHSH, CDR2 LQKENI. CDR3 amino acids: CASSPVTSGGFTDTQYF. The CDR3 DNA is TGTGCCAGCTCACCGGTGACTAGCGGGGGATTCACAGATACGCAGTATTTT. Filled out from reference TRBV18 and TRBJ2-3, the complete variable domain reads NAGVMQNPRHLVRRRGQEARLRCSPMKGHSHVYWYRQLPEEGLKFMVYLQKENIIDESGMPKERFSAEFPKEGPSILRIQQVVRGDSAAYFCASSPVTSGGFTDTQYFGPGTRLTVL.

The V call is TRBV5-8, the J call TRBJ1-2; D is possibly TRBD1 (5 bases). The CDR3 loop spans 12 amino acids. Germline V gene lookup returns CDR1 SGHTS and CDR2 YDEGEE. The V gene lost 4 bases and the J gene lost 4 bases, with 8 bases spanning the gap. The CDR3 is CASSPDSYGYTF. CDR3 DNA sequence: TGTGCCAGCAGCCCTGACAGCTATGGCTACACCTTC.

Remarks on this clone: Distinct nucleotide sequences in the sample also encode this CDR3. This chain connects TRBV2 to TRBJ1-5, with D possibly matching TRBD1 (5 bases). Germline values: CDR1 SNHLY, CDR2 FYNNEI. With 0 bases removed from V and 1 base from J, the gap between germline ends came to 7 bases. The CDR3 has 15 residues. CDR3 region: CASSEAGRSNQPQHF. The CDR3 DNA is TGTGCCAGCAGTGAAGCGGGACGGAGCAATCAGCCCCAGCATTTT.

The V call is TRBV7-2, the J call TRBJ1-2; 8 bases agree with TRBD1. The germline V gene encodes CDR1 SGHTA and CDR2 FQGNSA. With 5 bases clipped from V and 8 bases from J, the junction kept 10 bases outside the gene matches. The CDR3 covers 14 residues. Written as DNA, the CDR3 is TGTGCCAGCAGCCAAGGACAGGGAGGATTCGGCTACACCTTC. Its protein product is CASSQGQGGFGYTF.

The genes are TRBV6-1 and TRBJ1-1, with D hard to call. V dropped 9 bases and J dropped 1 base, with 12 bases sitting between them. CDR3 size: 13 residues. Germline loops: CDR1 MNHNS, CDR2 SASEGT. CDR3 in amino acids: CASHLATNTEAFF. DNA of the CDR3: TGTGCCAGTCATCTGGCGACGAACACTGAAGCTTTCTTT.

This clone was seen just once. The V and J genes are TRBV5-1 and TRBJ2-1; D ambiguous. V was clipped by 2 bases and J by 6 bases, with 12 bases between them. This CDR3 contains 14 residues. Germline V gene data show CDR1 as SGHRS and CDR2 as YFSETQ. CDR3 in DNA: TGCGCCAGCAGCTTTCACGACGGCCCCAATGAGCAGTTCTTC. Translation gives CASSFHDGPNEQFF. The entire variable domain, with the rest obtained from reference TRBV5-1 and TRBJ2-1, is as follows: KAGVTQTPRYLIKTRGQQVTLSCSPISGHRSVSWYQQTPGQGLQFLFEYFSETQRNKGNFPGRFSGRQFSNSRSEMNVSTLELGDSALYLCASSFHDGPNEQFFGPGTRLTVL.

The rearrangement uses TRBV7-2 and TRBJ2-5; D possibly matches TRBD1 or TRBD2 (5 bases each). Germline V gives CDR1 SGHTA, CDR2 FQGNSA. The CDR3 runs 15 residues. The ends were cut back, 1 base at V and 5 bases at J, with 14 bases in the middle. The CDR3 DNA follows: TGTGCCAGCAGCTTAGATGGCTCGTGGGGGGAGACCCAGTACTTC. Protein: CASSLDGSWGETQYF.

The rearrangement uses TRBV27 and TRBJ2-7; the D is unclear. This CDR3 has 9 residues. Germline V CDR1 and CDR2: MNHEY, SMNVEV (reference sequence). V was trimmed by 8 bases and J by 12 bases, leaving 11 bases between them. CDR3 sequence: CASGELAYF. CDR3 DNA: TGTGCCAGCGGGGAATTAGCGTACTTC.

As for this clone: Other DNA sequences from this sample encode an identical CDR3 as well. The V call is TRBV5-1, the J call TRBJ2-7; a possible D gene is TRBD1 (6 bases). This CDR3 spans 14 amino acids. Germline assignment: CDR1 SGHRS and CDR2 YFSETQ. V was trimmed by 2 bases and J by 4 bases, leaving 13 bases between them. For the CDR3, the DNA is TGCGCCAGCAGCTTCGTAACAGGGCCGTACGAGCAGTACTTC. Amino acid sequence: CASSFVTGPYEQYF.

This sequence joins TRBV5-4 and TRBJ1-2, with D maybe TRBD1 (5 bases). Germline-derived CDR1 and CDR2 are SGHNT and YYREEE (reference sequence). The CDR3 consists of 13 residues. The V end lost 0 bases, the J end lost 8 bases, and 11 bases lay between the germline ends. The CDR3 sequence is CASSLVGAPGYTF. The CDR3, as DNA: TGTGCCAGCAGCTTGGTTGGGGCGCCGGGCTACACCTTC. Full variable domain (rest looked up from reference TRBV5-4 and TRBJ1-2): ETGVTQSPTHLIKTRGQQVTLRCSSQSGHNTVSWYQQALGQGPQFIFQYYREEENGRGNFPPRFSGLQFPNYSSELNVNALELDDSALYLCASSLVGAPGYTFGSGTRLTVV.

The chain combines TRBV7-9 with TRBJ1-2; TRBD1 is a possible D gene (5 bases). With 10 bases removed from V and 1 base from J, the gap between germline ends came to 13 bases. CDR3 length: 13 residues. The germline V gene encodes CDR1 SEHNR and CDR2 FQNEAQ (reference sequence). CDR3 sequence: CATPEGVNYGYTF. In DNA, the CDR3 is TGTGCCACCCCTGAAGGGGTTAACTATGGCTACACCTTC.